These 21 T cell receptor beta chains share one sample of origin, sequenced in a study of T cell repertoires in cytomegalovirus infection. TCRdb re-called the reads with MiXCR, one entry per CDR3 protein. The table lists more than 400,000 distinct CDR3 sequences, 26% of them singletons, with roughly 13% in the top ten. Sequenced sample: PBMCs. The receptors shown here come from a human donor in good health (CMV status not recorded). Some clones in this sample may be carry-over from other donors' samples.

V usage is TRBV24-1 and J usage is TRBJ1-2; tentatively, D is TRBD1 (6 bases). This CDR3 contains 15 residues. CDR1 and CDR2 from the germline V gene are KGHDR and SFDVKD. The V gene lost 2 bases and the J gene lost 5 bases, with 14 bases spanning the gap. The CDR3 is CATSDSSGDPYGYTF. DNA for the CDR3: TGTGCCACCAGTGATTCCTCAGGGGACCCATATGGCTACACCTTC.

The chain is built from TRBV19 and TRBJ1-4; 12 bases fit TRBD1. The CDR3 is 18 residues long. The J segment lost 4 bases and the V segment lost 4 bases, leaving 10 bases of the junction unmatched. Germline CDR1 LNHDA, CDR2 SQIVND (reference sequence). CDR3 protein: CASSTSAGQGAFNEKLFF. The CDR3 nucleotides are TGTGCCAGTAGTACGTCTGCGGGACAGGGGGCATTTAATGAAAAACTGTTTTTT.

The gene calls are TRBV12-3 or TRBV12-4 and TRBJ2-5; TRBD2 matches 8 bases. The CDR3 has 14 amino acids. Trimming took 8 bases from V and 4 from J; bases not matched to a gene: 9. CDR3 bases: TGTGCCAGCCTACCTACGGGAGGGGGAGAGACCCAGTACTTC. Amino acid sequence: CASLPTGGGETQYF.

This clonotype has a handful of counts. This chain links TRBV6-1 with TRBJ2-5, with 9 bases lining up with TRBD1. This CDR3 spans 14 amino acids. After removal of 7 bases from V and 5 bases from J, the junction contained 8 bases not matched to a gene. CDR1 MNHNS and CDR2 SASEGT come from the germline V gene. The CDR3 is CASKAGQGGETQYF. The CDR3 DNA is TGTGCCAGCAAAGCGGGACAGGGCGGGGAGACCCAGTACTTC.

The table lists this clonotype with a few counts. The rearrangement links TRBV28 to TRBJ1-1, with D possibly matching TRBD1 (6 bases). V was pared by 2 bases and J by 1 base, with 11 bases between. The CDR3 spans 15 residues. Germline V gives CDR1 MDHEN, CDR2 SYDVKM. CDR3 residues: CASSLGGLGNTEAFF. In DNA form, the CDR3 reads TGTGCCAGCAGTTTAGGGGGGCTGGGGAACACTGAAGCTTTCTTT.

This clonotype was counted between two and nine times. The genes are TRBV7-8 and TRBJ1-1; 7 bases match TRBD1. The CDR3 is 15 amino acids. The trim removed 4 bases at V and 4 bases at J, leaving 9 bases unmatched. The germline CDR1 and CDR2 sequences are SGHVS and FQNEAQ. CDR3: CASSSPGQPATEAFF. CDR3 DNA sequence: TGTGCCAGCAGCTCGCCGGGACAGCCAGCCACTGAAGCTTTCTTT.

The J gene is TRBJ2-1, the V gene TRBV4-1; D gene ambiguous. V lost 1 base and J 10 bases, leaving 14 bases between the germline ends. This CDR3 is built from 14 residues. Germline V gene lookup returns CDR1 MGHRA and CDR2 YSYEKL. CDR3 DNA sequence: TGCGCCAGCAGCCAAGCCTACAAGGCCAACGAGCAGTTCTTC. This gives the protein CASSQAYKANEQFF.

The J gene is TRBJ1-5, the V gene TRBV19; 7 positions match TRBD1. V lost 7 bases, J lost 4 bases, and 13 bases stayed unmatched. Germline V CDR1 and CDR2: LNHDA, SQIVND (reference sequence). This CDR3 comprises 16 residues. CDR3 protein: CASIPAGTERNQPQHF. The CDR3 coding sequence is TGTGCCAGTATCCCCGCCGGGACAGAACGAAATCAGCCCCAGCATTTT.

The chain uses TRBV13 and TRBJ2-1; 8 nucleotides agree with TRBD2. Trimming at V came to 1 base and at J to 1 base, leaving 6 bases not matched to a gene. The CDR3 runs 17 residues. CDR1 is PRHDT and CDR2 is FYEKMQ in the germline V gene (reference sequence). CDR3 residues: CASSLATGRESYNEQFF. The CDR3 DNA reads TGTGCCAGCAGCTTAGCTACCGGGAGGGAATCCTACAATGAGCAGTTCTTC.

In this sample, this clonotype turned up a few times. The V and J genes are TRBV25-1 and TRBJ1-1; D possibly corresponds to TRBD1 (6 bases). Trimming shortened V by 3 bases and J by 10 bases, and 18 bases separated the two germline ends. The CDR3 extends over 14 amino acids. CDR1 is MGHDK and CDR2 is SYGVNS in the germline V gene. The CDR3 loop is CASSDGTLSLRAFF. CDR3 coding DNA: TGTGCCAGCAGTGACGGGACACTTTCTCTCCGAGCTTTCTTT.

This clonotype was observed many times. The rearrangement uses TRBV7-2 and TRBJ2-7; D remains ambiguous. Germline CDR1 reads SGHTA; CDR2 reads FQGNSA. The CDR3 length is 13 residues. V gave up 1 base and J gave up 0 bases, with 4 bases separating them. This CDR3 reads CASSLDLSYEQYV. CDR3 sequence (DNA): TGTGCCAGCAGCTTAGACCTCTCCTACGAGCAGTACGTC.

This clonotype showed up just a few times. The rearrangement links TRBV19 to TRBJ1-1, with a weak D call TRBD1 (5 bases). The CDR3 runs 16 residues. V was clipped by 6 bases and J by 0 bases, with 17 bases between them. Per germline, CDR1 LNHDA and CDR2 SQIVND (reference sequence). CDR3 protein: CASSSGAQGLNTEAFF. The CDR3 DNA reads TGTGCCAGTAGCTCCGGTGCTCAGGGATTGAACACTGAAGCTTTCTTT.

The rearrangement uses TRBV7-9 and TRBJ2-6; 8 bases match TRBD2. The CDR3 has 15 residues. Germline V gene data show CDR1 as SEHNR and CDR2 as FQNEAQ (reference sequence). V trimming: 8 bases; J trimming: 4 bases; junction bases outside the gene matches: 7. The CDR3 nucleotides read TGTGCCAGCGTGCGGGGGGTGTCGGGGGCCAACGTCCTGACTTTC. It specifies CASVRGVSGANVLTF. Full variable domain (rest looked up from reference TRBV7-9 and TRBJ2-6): DTGVSQNPRHKITKRGQNVTFRCDPISEHNRLYWYRQTLGQGPEFLTYFQNEAQLEKSRLLSDRFSAERPKGSFSTLEIQRTEQGDSAMYLCASVRGVSGANVLTFGAGSRLTVL.

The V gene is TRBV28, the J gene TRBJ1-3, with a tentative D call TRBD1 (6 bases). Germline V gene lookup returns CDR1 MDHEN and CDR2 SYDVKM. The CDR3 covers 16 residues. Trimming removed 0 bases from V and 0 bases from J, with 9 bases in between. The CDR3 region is CASSLWTGDSGNTIYF. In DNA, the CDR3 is TGTGCCAGCAGTTTATGGACAGGAGACTCTGGAAACACCATATATTTT.

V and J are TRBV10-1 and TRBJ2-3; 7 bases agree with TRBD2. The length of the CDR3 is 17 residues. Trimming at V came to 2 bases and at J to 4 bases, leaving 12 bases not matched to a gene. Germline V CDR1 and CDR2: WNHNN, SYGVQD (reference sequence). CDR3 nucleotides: TGCGCCAGCAGTGAGGTTAAGGCGGGAGCTATCGCAGATACGCAGTATTTT. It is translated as CASSEVKAGAIADTQYF.

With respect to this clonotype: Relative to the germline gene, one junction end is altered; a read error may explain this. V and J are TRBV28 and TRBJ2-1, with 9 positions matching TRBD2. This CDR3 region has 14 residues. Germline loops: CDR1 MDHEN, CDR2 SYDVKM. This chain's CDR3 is CASSWAGGENGQFF. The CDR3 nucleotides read TGTGCCAGCAGTTGGGCGGGAGGGGAAAATGGGCAGTTCTTC.

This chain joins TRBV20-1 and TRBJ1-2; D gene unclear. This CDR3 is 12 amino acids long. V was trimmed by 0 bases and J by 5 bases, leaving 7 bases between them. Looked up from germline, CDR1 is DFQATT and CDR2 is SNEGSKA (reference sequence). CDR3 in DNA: TGCAGTGCTAGAGAAGGACCTTATGGCTACACCTTC. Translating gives CSAREGPYGYTF.

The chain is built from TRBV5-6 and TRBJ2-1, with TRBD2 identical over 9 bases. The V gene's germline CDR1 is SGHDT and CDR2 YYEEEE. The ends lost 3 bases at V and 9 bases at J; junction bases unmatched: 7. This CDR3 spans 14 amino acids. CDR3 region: CASSSLAGVGEQFF. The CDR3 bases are TGTGCCAGCAGCTCCTTAGCGGGAGTCGGTGAGCAGTTCTTC.

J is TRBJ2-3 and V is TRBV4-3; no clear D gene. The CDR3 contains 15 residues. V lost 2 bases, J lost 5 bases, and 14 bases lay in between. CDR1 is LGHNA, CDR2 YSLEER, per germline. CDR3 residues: CASSQYETNGDTQYF. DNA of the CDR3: TGCGCCAGCAGCCAATACGAGACCAATGGAGATACGCAGTATTTT.

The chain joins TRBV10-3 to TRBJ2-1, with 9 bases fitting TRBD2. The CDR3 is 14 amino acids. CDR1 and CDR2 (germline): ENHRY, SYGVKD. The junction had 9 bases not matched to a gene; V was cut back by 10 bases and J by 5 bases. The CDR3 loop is CATSSSGNDNEQFF. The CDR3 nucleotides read TGTGCCACTAGCTCTAGCGGGAACGACAATGAGCAGTTCTTC.

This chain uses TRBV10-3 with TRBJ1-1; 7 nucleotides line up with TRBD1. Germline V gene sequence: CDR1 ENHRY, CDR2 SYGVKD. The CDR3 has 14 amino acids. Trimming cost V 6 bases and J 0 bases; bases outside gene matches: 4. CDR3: CAISETGMNTEAFF. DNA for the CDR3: TGTGCCATCAGCGAGACAGGGATGAACACTGAAGCTTTCTTT.